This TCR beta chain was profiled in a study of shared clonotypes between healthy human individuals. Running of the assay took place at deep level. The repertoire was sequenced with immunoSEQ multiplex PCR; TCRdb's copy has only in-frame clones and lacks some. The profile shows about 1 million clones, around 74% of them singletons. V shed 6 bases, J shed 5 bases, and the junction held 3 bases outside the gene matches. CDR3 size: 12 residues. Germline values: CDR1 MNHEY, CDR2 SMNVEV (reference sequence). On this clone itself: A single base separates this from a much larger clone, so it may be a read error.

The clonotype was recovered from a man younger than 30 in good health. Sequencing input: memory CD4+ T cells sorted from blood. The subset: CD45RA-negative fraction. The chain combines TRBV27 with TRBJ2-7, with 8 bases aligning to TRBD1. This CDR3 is CASSMTGDEQYF. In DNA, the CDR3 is TGTGCCAGCAGCATGACAGGGGACGAGCAGTACTTC.